The subject of this entry is one T cell receptor beta chain. It has no known antigen specificity. No per-base quality is available; no much larger clone lies one base away. TCRbeta CDR3 regions were amplified from genomic DNA using the immunoSEQ Assay, a bias-controlled multiplex PCR. Under the source paper's analysis protocol: The number of nucleated cells in each sample was estimated from the amplification of reference gene primers within the assay. Sequence reads were collapsed and filtered to measure the absolute abundance of every unique TCRbeta CDR3 rearrangement. For each sample, productive Simpson clonality was calculated as the square root of Simpson's diversity index over productive rearrangements. Imported from immuneACCESS, the table was reduced by TCRdb to in-frame sequences with V and J called. These copies leave out some clones; in studies compared against another copy, an unresolved V gene accounts for under half, and the cause of the remainder is not known. That table furnishes V, J and clone size, whereas the DNA furnished D and trimming. This sample gives 150,000 to 200,000 clones in total; about 87% of them show up just once. The ten most abundant clones make up roughly 25% of the sample.

The data were obtained in a study of blood T cell repertoires in COVID-19 (dated by TCRdb to the early 2020s). Describing the broader study: Samples covering the acute and convalescent phases of COVID-19 were provided by collaborators in the United States, Italy and Spain. The dataset comprised deeply sampled blood TCRbeta repertoires from subjects exposed to, actively infected with, or recovered from COVID-19. The repertoires were released in a freely available public database meant as a resource for research on the immune response to SARS-CoV-2. Samples came from the ongoing ImmuneRACE study (first 160 participants) plus 1,254 subjects from 6 global collaborators. The material from the prospective study consisted of cDNA or gDNA derived from T cells, B-cell-depleted T cells, or PBMCs. Where HLA class I and class II types were available, the types were taken from metadata supplied by the sample provider, not from assay-based typing. Nearly every sample came with metadata listing a de-identified subject ID, COVID-19 status, age in years and sex. General findings and caveats noted by the study authors: The quantity of clinical and demographic metadata differed by source and by participant and was supplied without curation.

The germline V gene sets CDR1 to MNHEY and CDR2 to SVGAGI. The cysteine opens and the phenylalanine closes a CDR3 of 13 amino acids. Only the CDR3 DNA stays, 39 bases, in frame from base 1. V loses 6 bases of germline sequence and J loses 7 bases, and the interval between the two ends is 10 bases. The collaborating institutions used their own protocols to collect whole blood in K2EDTA tubes. Collaborator samples were shipped for TCRbeta analysis as frozen whole blood, isolated PBMCs, or DNA extracted from either sample type. Sequencing input: peripheral blood. The chain employs TRBV6-5 and TRBJ1-6; TRBD1 is possibly the D segment (6 matching bases). The TCR originated in a man aged 60-69 years with acute or convalescent COVID-19. The nucleotides read TGTGCCAGCAGCGGGACACTCAATTCACCCCTCCACTTT. The translation is CASSGTLNSPLHF.